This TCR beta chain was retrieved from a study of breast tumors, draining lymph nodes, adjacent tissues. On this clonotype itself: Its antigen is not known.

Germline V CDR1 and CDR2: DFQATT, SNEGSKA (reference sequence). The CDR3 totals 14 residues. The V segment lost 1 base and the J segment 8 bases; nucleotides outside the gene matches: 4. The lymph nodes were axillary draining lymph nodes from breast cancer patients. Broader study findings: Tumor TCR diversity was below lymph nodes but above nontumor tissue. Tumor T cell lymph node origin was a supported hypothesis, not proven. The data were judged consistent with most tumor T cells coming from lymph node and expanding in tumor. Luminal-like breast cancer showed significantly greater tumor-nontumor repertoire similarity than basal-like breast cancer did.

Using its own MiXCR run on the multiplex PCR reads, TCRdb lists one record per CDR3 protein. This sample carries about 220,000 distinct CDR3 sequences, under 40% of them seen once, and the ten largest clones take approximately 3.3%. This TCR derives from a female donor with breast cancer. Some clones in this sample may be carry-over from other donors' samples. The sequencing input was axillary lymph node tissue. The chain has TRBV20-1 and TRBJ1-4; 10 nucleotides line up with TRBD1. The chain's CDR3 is CSARAGTGEEKLFF. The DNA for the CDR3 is TGCAGTGCTAGAGCCGGGACAGGGGAGGAAAAACTGTTTTTT.